The clone carrying this T cell receptor (beta chain) was counted many times. What it binds is not known. The sample originates from a study of T cells in Graves' hyperthyroidism and ophthalmopathy. Overall study: Peripheral blood was acquired at first diagnosis, ahead of any therapy whatsoever.

Study-wide points: Blood shared most expanded thyroid clonotypes above 0.001.

The TCR beta CDR3 regions underwent amplification using RNA transcripts as the source. RT-PCR in the first round (using the HTBI primer set) targeted the TCR CDR3. Each CDR3 protein is one row after TCRdb ran MiXCR on the multiplex PCR reads. Of approximately 490,000 distinct CDR3 sequences listed, approximately 22% were seen once; the top ten hold less than 65%. The CDR3 consists of 15 residues. J lost 5 bases, V lost 3 bases, and 7 bases had no gene match. Per germline, CDR1 SNHLY and CDR2 FYNNEI. J is TRBJ2-1 and V is TRBV2; 7 nucleotides match TRBD1. This sequence was found in a woman in her 70s with Graves' ophthalmopathy. Sequenced input: blood. The CDR3 loop reads CASSDQGQIHNEQFF. CDR3 in DNA: TGTGCCAGCAGTGATCAGGGACAGATCCACAATGAGCAGTTCTTC.